This TCR beta chain was found in a study of OX40 agonist ivuxolimab in advanced cancers. About the research overall: Patients undergoing dose escalation presented with hepatocellular carcinoma, melanoma, renal cell or head and neck cancer.

General observations from the study: In the 0.1-3.0 mg/kg groups, partial responders showed among the lowest expansion. The antigen specificity of the peripheral T cells (those that were expanded) was not determined. Nonresponders included some who also had low normalized T-cell clonal expansion.

Trimming stripped 6 bases from V and 3 bases from J, with 6 bases between. The CDR3 covers 11 residues. In germline, CDR1 is LGHNA, CDR2 YSLEER. Note on this clone: The antigen is undetermined.

Assay: immunoSEQ multiplex PCR; the TCRdb copy retains only in-frame clones and omits some. The table has more than 20,000 clones, around nine tenths seen once. The chain combines TRBV4-3 with TRBJ2-7, with unresolved D. The sequenced sample was CD4+ or CD8+ T cells sorted from blood, obtained in a trial of the OX40 agonist ivuxolimab. This TCR came from an adult with an advanced solid tumor such as melanoma, head and neck, liver or kidney cancer. CDR3 nucleotides: TGCGCCAGCAGTCAATTCTACGAGCAGTACTTC. Residues: CASSQFYEQYF.